This T cell receptor beta chain was observed in a study of vaccination effects on CD4 cells after COVID-19. The junction had 8 bases not matched to a gene; V was cut back by 3 bases and J by 8 bases. This CDR3 contains 16 residues. Germline CDR1 is KGHDR and CDR2 is SFDVKD. Note on this clone: The antigen remains undetermined.

The assay was immunoSEQ multiplex PCR, and TCRdb's table has in-frame clones only and misses some. The table shows roughly 65,000 clones, with roughly three quarters occurring only once. Sequencing followed a ViraFEST assay step that expanded antigen-specific CD4+ T cells with viral peptide pools. At the end of 9 to 11 days of culture, CD4+ T cells were isolated. Nobody among the vaccine recipients had prior SARS-CoV-2 infection (nucleocapsid antibodies were negative). This chain joins TRBV24-1 and TRBJ2-3; TRBD1 matches 12 bases. This clonotype originated in a human donor who received a COVID-19 vaccine. Sequencing was performed on CD4+ T cells from PBMCs cultured with HCoV-NL63 spike peptides, taken before COVID-19 vaccination. The CDR3: CATSDTGTGGASTQYF. CDR3 DNA sequence: TGTGCCACCAGTGATACCGGGACAGGGGGCGCATCTACGCAGTATTTT.